This TCR beta chain is drawn from a study of beta chain features in type 1 diabetes. This clone was counted a few times. In total, each donor contributed a single heparinised blood draw that averaged about 110 mL. It was via CD45RO/CCR7/CD25/CD127/CD95/CD27 that CD4+ naive, central memory, regulatory and stem cell-like memory cells were sorted. The CDR3 runs to 14 residues. V lost 4 bases to trimming and J lost 0 bases, with 10 bases between them. The germline V gene encodes CDR1 SGHAT and CDR2 FQNNGV. Sequencing targeted expressed TCRB transcripts, as all isolated RNA had been reverse transcribed. The protocol was immunoSEQ multiplex PCR, while the TCRdb copy is restricted to in-frame clones and leaves out a portion. The table includes 900,000 or so clones, about a sixth detected once.

Sample: naive CD4+ T cells from blood. The receptor was isolated from a woman aged 18 to 35 in good health. The chain combines TRBV11-2 with TRBJ2-7; no firm D call. CDR3 coding DNA: TGTGCCAGCAGCTCTACTCCGAGCTCCTACGAGCAGTACTTC. Protein sequence: CASSSTPSSYEQYF.